This T cell receptor (beta chain) was identified during a study of radiation and T cells in renal cell carcinoma. Turning to the study itself: Nephrectomy followed 15 Gy stereotactic body radiation by 4 weeks.

As to this clone: The antigen is unknown.

Germline V gene data show CDR1 as KGHSH and CDR2 as LQKENI. V lost 3 bases, J lost 4 bases, and 12 bases lay in between. This CDR3 is 14 amino acids long. Assay used: immunoSEQ multiplex PCR; TCRdb lists only in-frame clones, some missing. The sample has approximately 140,000 clones; 88% are singletons. Stated time point: baseline pretreatment blood. The treatment here: 15 Gy SBRT to primary tumor, nephrectomy 4 weeks later. Blood was sampled at baseline, 2 weeks and 4 weeks after SBRT. Study outcomes and limitations: Pretreatment tumor biopsies were lacking, so baseline clonotypes are unknown.

The sequenced sample was blood, obtained from a patient whose treatment included radiotherapy and nephrectomy. The chain couples TRBV18 to TRBJ1-1, with TRBD1 as a possible D gene (5 bases). This receptor was taken from a woman in her seventies with renal cell carcinoma. The CDR3 sequence: CASSPGRASTEAFF. The CDR3 coding sequence is TGTGCCAGCTCACCGGGCAGGGCTTCCACTGAAGCTTTCTTT. The full variable domain, completed using reference TRBV18 and TRBJ1-1, is NAGVMQNPRHLVRRRGQEARLRCSPMKGHSHVYWYRQLPEEGLKFMVYLQKENIIDESGMPKERFSAEFPKEGPSILRIQQVVRGDSAAYFCASSPGRASTEAFFGQGTRLTVV.